The present T cell receptor (beta chain) was sequenced within a study of blood T cell repertoires in COVID-19. The overall study: The analysed material was cDNA or gDNA that came from T cells, B-cell-depleted T cells, or PBMCs.

Enrollees, about 18 to 90 years old, lived in 24 US areas. The table came from immunoSEQ multiplex PCR; TCRdb's copy has only in-frame clones and leaves some out. This sample has some 210,000 clones, with more than 70% found just once. V was pared by 4 bases and J by 8 bases, with 4 bases of the junction left unmatched. The CDR3 sequence is 13 residues long. Germline V CDR1 and CDR2: SGHTA, FQGNSA. The chain joins TRBV7-2 to TRBJ1-2; 10 bases map to TRBD1. This TCR was sampled from a man aged 30 to 45 with acute COVID-19. The sequenced sample consisted of PBMCs or T cells enriched from blood (not recorded which). CDR3 nucleotides: TGTGCCAGCAGCTCTCAGACAGGGGGCGGCTACACCTTC. Translation gives CASSSQTGGGYTF.